What follows are 5 T cell receptor beta chains derived from one specimen sequenced in a study of T cells after yellow fever vaccination. TCRdb independently ran MiXCR on the 5' RACE reads; one entry per CDR3 protein. The profile shows 250,000 to 400,000 distinct CDR3 sequences, 4.1% of them singletons. The sequenced sample was PBMCs, obtained 5 days after the yellow fever booster vaccination. The receptor source for this set is a man younger than 30 who received the YFV17D yellow fever vaccine.

This clonotype was recorded a few times. This chain uses TRBV4-3 with TRBJ1-2; no clear D gene. Germline CDR1 reads LGHNA; CDR2 reads YSLEER. This CDR3 has 15 residues. The V gene lost 0 bases and the J gene lost 7 bases, with 15 bases spanning the gap. CDR3 nucleotide sequence: TGCGCCAGCAGCCAAGAGGCGGCCAAGGGCTCTGGCTACACCTTC. Its translation: CASSQEAAKGSGYTF.

The V call is TRBV7-2, the J call TRBJ2-3, with D possibly matching TRBD2 (7 bases). Per the germline V gene, CDR1 is SGHTA and CDR2 is FQGNSA. This CDR3 is 15 amino acids long. V gave up 5 bases and J gave up 8 bases, with 20 bases separating them. This CDR3 is CASSGPGGGLSTQYF. DNA for the CDR3: TGTGCCAGCAGCGGGCCTGGGGGGGGGCTAAGTACGCAGTATTTT.

The chain couples TRBV20-1 to TRBJ2-1; TRBD2 aligns across 12 bases. Germline-derived CDR1 and CDR2 are DFQATT and SNEGSKA (reference sequence). The CDR3 consists of 15 residues. V was clipped by 5 bases and J by 4 bases; unmatched bases: 6. In DNA form, the CDR3 reads TGCAGTGCTTCACTAGCGGGGGGAAGTTACAATGAGCAGTTCTTC. It is translated as CSASLAGGSYNEQFF.

Many counts were recorded for this clonotype. V usage is TRBV29-1 and J usage is TRBJ2-5; TRBD1 matches at 8 bases. The germline V gene encodes CDR1 SQVTM and CDR2 ANQGSEA. Trimming cost V 7 bases and J 4 bases; bases outside gene matches: 5. CDR3 length: 12 amino acids. CDR3 nucleotides: TGCAGCGGACAGGGGTTGGGAGAGACCCAGTACTTC. Translation: CSGQGLGETQYF. Looking up the rest from reference TRBV29-1 and TRBJ2-5 gives the full variable domain: SAVISQKPSRDICQRGTSLTIQCQVDSQVTMMFWYRQQPGQSLTLIATANQGSEATYESGFVIDKFPISRPNLTFSTLTVSNMSPEDSSIYLCSGQGLGETQYFGPGTRLLVL.

The rearrangement joins TRBV7-2 to TRBJ2-7, with TRBD2 matching 11 bases. With 3 bases clipped from V and 6 bases from J, the junction kept 1 base outside the gene matches. This CDR3 comprises 13 residues. Germline lookup yields CDR1 SGHTA and CDR2 FQGNSA. The DNA for the CDR3 is TGTGCCAGCAGCTTCCTAGCGGGGGGCGAGCAGTACGTC. Residues: CASSFLAGGEQYV.